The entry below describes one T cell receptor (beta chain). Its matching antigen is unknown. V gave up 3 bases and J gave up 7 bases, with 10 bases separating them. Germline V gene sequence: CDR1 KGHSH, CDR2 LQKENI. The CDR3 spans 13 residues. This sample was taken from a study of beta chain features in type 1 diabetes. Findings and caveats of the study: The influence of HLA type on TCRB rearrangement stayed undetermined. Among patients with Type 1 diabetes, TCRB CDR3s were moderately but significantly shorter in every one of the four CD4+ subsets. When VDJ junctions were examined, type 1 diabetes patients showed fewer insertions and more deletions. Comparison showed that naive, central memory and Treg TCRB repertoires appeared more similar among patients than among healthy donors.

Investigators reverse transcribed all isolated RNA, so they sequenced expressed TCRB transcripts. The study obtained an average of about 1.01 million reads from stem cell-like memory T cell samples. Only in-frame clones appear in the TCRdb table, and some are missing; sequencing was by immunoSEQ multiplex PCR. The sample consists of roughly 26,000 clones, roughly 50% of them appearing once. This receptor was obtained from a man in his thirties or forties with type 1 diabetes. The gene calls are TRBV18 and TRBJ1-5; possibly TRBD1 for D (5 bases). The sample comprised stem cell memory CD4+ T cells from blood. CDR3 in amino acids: CASSPGEDQPQHF. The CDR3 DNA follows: TGTGCCAGCTCACCGGGGGAGGACCAGCCCCAGCATTTT.